Shown below are 29 T cell receptor beta chains from a single sample sequenced in a study of resident and recirculating memory T cells in vitiligo. Here immunoSEQ multiplex PCR was the method, and the copy in TCRdb shows in-frame clones only, minus some. The table shows around 70,000 clones, with just over 90% occurring only once. The sample taken for sequencing was blood. These receptor sequences come from a male donor with vitiligo.

The chain is built from TRBV5-6 and TRBJ2-7; 9 nucleotides agree with TRBD1. The germline CDR1 and CDR2 sequences are SGHDT and YYEEEE. Trimming cost V 4 bases and J 0 bases; bases outside gene matches: 2. The CDR3 is 14 residues long. CDR3 loop: CASSPGQGSYEQYF. In DNA, the CDR3 is TGTGCCAGCAGCCCGGGACAGGGCTCCTACGAGCAGTACTTC.

This clone was found a few times. The V and J genes are TRBV4-3 and TRBJ1-3; D unresolved. Trimming removed 0 bases at V and 3 bases at J, with 9 bases between. Per the germline V gene, CDR1 is LGHNA and CDR2 is YSLEER. The CDR3 totals 15 residues. The CDR3 here is CASSQDLAGGNTIYF. The CDR3 region has the DNA TGCGCCAGCAGCCAAGATTTAGCGGGTGGAAACACCATATATTTT.

The gene calls are TRBV7-9 and TRBJ1-1, with a weak D call TRBD1 (5 bases). The CDR3 is made up of 14 amino acids. Trimming took 5 bases from V and 8 from J, leaving 18 bases between them. Germline V gene sequence: CDR1 SEHNR, CDR2 FQNEAQ (reference sequence). In nucleotides, the CDR3 is TGTGCCAGCAGCCCTCGGGGGATGAGAGTAGAAGCTTTCTTT. This encodes CASSPRGMRVEAFF.

The rearrangement uses TRBV5-6 and TRBJ2-5; the match to TRBD2 covers 13 bases. CDR3 size: 18 residues. Germline V lookup: CDR1 SGHDT, CDR2 YYEEEE. With 6 bases clipped from V and 7 bases from J, the junction kept 18 bases outside the gene matches. For the CDR3, the DNA is TGTGCCAGCAACGGTGGACTAGCGGGGGACTCCCCGTCGGGGACCCAGTACTTC. Its protein is CASNGGLAGDSPSGTQYF.

The rearrangement joins TRBV7-3 to TRBJ2-3; TRBD1 matches at 12 bases. The CDR3 length is 17 residues. CDR1 is SGHTA, CDR2 FQGTGA, per germline. The J segment lost 3 bases and the V segment lost 4 bases, leaving 8 bases of the junction unmatched. The CDR3 DNA reads TGTGCCAGCAGCTCGGGACAGGGGGCCAGATGGACAGATACGCAGTATTTT. Translated: CASSSGQGARWTDTQYF.

This clone was seen only once. This chain joins TRBV6-6 and TRBJ2-1; possibly TRBD1 for D (6 bases). In germline, CDR1 is MNHNY, CDR2 SVGAGI (reference sequence). V was trimmed by 4 bases and J by 7 bases, leaving 14 bases between them. The CDR3 contains 14 residues. The CDR3 nucleotides are TGTGCCAGCAGTTTTTTAGGACAGCTAAATGAGCAGTTCTTC. It encodes CASSFLGQLNEQFF.

V usage is TRBV7-2 and J usage is TRBJ2-5, with D perhaps matching TRBD2 (6 bases). This CDR3 has 16 amino acids. V dropped 3 bases and J dropped 1 base, with 15 bases sitting between them. Germline CDR1 reads SGHTA; CDR2 reads FQGNSA. CDR3 nucleotide sequence: TGTGCCAGCAGCTTTAACGGGGGTTCCCTCCAAGAGACCCAGTACTTC. This encodes CASSFNGGSLQETQYF. The full variable domain, rest sourced from reference TRBV7-2 and TRBJ2-5, is GAGVSQSPSNKVTEKGKDVELRCDPISGHTALYWYRQSLGQGLEFLIYFQGNSAPDKSGLPSDRFSAERTGGSVSTLTIQRTQQEDSAVYLCASSFNGGSLQETQYFGPGTRLLVL.

The V and J genes are TRBV5-1 and TRBJ2-7, with 8 positions matching TRBD1. This CDR3 has 15 amino acids. The J segment lost 2 bases and the V segment lost 1 base, leaving 5 bases of the junction unmatched. Germline V gives CDR1 SGHRS, CDR2 YFSETQ. Here the CDR3 reads CASSLQQGVTYEQYF. The CDR3 DNA reads TGCGCCAGCAGCTTGCAACAGGGGGTTACCTACGAGCAGTACTTC. Variable domain in full (rest from reference TRBV5-1 and TRBJ2-7): KAGVTQTPRYLIKTRGQQVTLSCSPISGHRSVSWYQQTPGQGLQFLFEYFSETQRNKGNFPGRFSGRQFSNSRSEMNVSTLELGDSALYLCASSLQQGVTYEQYFGPGTRLTVT.

V and J are TRBV4-1 and TRBJ1-2, with D tentatively TRBD1 (5 bases). The CDR3 is 15 amino acids. Per germline, CDR1 MGHRA and CDR2 YSYEKL. Trimming removed 1 base at V and 5 bases at J, with 14 bases between. The DNA of the CDR3 is TGCGCCAGCAGCCAAGGAGACAGAGGGACTTATGGCTACACCTTC. This codes for CASSQGDRGTYGYTF.

The chain carries TRBV28 and TRBJ1-6; 11 nucleotides line up with TRBD1. J was trimmed by 6 bases and V by 6 bases; bases with no gene match: 13. The CDR3 runs 18 residues. Germline CDR1 and CDR2: MDHEN and SYDVKM. CDR3 in DNA: TGTGCCAGCAGAACTACGGGGGACAGGGGGATGCTTAATTCACCCCTCCACTTT. It specifies CASRTTGDRGMLNSPLHF.

The V call is TRBV7-2, the J call TRBJ2-1; D not resolved. This CDR3 region has 13 residues. The germline V and J ends were trimmed by 1 base and 6 bases, with 7 bases remaining between them. From germline, CDR1 is SGHTA and CDR2 FQGNSA. As DNA, the CDR3 is TGTGCCAGCAGCTTAGAATACTCCAATGAGCAGTTCTTC. Translated: CASSLEYSNEQFF.

Concerning this clone itself: Other DNA sequences within the sample encode an identical CDR3. V usage is TRBV9 and J usage is TRBJ2-2; tentatively, D is TRBD2 (6 bases). V gave up 2 bases and J gave up 4 bases, with 9 bases separating them. The germline CDR1 and CDR2 sequences are SGDLS and YYNGEE. The CDR3 is 14 amino acids. As DNA, the CDR3 is TGTGCCAGCAGCGTGGGGGGAGGCACCGGGGAGCTGTTTTTT. Its protein is CASSVGGGTGELFF.

This chain links TRBV7-9 with TRBJ2-2, with 7 nucleotides matching TRBD1. Germline CDR1 and CDR2: SEHNR and FQNEAQ (reference sequence). The CDR3 runs to 13 residues. The trim removed 9 bases at V and 4 bases at J, leaving 5 bases unmatched. The CDR3 loop reads CARETGSTGELFF. CDR3 DNA sequence: TGTGCCAGAGAGACAGGGAGCACCGGGGAGCTGTTTTTT.

This clone was seen once. The V and J genes are TRBV11-3 and TRBJ2-1; TRBD2 is a possible D gene (6 bases). Trimming took 5 bases from V and 4 from J, leaving 18 bases between them. The CDR3 covers 16 residues. The V gene's germline CDR1 is SGHNT and CDR2 YENEEA. CDR3: CASSAGGNQLYNEQFF. The CDR3, as DNA: TGTGCCAGCAGCGCCGGGGGAAACCAGTTATACAATGAGCAGTTCTTC.

The J gene is TRBJ2-4, the V gene TRBV4-2; TRBD2 is a possible D gene (7 bases). The CDR3 loop spans 17 amino acids. Trimming stripped 0 bases from V and 0 bases from J, with 12 bases between. CDR1 and CDR2 (germline): LGHNA, YNFKEQ. In DNA, the CDR3 is TGTGCCAGCAGCCAAGATAGGGGGGGACTAGCCAAAAACATTCAGTACTTC. This translates into CASSQDRGGLAKNIQYF.

CDR3 coding DNA: TGTGCCAGCAGCGCGGGGGGAGGGAGTCAGCCCCAGCATTTT. Its translation: CASSAGGGSQPQHF. V is TRBV5-4 and J is TRBJ1-5, with a weak D call TRBD1 (5 bases). From germline, CDR1 is SGHNT and CDR2 YYREEE (reference sequence). The CDR3 totals 14 residues. V was shortened by 4 bases and J by 6 bases, with 14 bases between the two germline ends.

The CDR3 reads CASSSGNEQFF. The CDR3, as DNA: TGTGCCAGCAGCTCCGGGAATGAGCAGTTCTTC. This sequence joins TRBV7-3 and TRBJ2-1; no firm D call. The CDR3 has 11 amino acids. Germline V gives CDR1 SGHTA, CDR2 FQGTGA. Trimming shortened V by 4 bases and J by 7 bases, and 5 bases separated the two germline ends. Looking up the rest from reference TRBV7-3 and TRBJ2-1 gives the full variable domain: GAGVSQTPSNKVTEKGKYVELRCDPISGHTALYWYRQSLGQGPEFLIYFQGTGAADDSGLPNDRFFAVRPEGSVSTLKIQRTERGDSAVYLCASSSGNEQFFGPGTRLTVL.

The chain has TRBV5-3 and TRBJ2-7; D perhaps matches TRBD2 (6 bases). TRBV5-3 is labeled an ORF, and its function is uncertain. Trimming cost V 3 bases and J 6 bases, with 19 bases left between them. The CDR3 length is 15 residues. CDR3 DNA sequence: TGTGCCAGAAGCTCGAGTACTAGCTTCCCGCTCGAGCAGTACTTC. Translating gives CARSSSTSFPLEQYF.

The rearrangement joins TRBV30 to TRBJ2-1, with 10 bases that match TRBD2. V shed 3 bases, J shed 6 bases, and the junction held 2 bases outside the gene matches. CDR1 is GTSNPN and CDR2 is SVGIG in the germline V gene (reference sequence). CDR3 size: 13 residues. The DNA for the CDR3 is TGTGCCTGGAGGATAGCGGGGGGCAATGAGCAGTTCTTC. This translates into CAWRIAGGNEQFF.

This clone appeared once. This chain joins TRBV9 and TRBJ1-1; TRBD1 aligns across 8 bases. The CDR3 consists of 15 residues. With V trimmed by 4 bases and J by 4 bases, 9 bases remained unmatched. Germline V CDR1 and CDR2: SGDLS, YYNGEE. The CDR3 coding sequence is TGTGCCAGCAGCCCGCGGACAGGGCTAGGCACTGAAGCTTTCTTT. Translating gives CASSPRTGLGTEAFF. The entire variable domain, with the rest obtained from reference TRBV9 and TRBJ1-1, is as follows: DSGVTQTPKHLITATGQRVTLRCSPRSGDLSVYWYQQSLDQGLQFLIQYYNGEERAKGNILERFSAQQFPDLHSELNLSSLELGDSALYFCASSPRTGLGTEAFFGQGTRLTVV.

This chain joins TRBV9 and TRBJ1-4; the match to TRBD1 covers 7 bases. Trimming cost V 6 bases and J 7 bases; bases outside gene matches: 9. Per the germline V gene, CDR1 is SGDLS and CDR2 is YYNGEE. The CDR3 is 14 residues long. The DNA of the CDR3 is TGTGCCAGCAATGAGGGGGCGCGAGTTGAAAAACTGTTTTTT. Protein product: CASNEGARVEKLFF. Drawing the rest from reference TRBV9 and TRBJ1-4, the complete variable domain is DSGVTQTPKHLITATGQRVTLRCSPRSGDLSVYWYQQSLDQGLQFLIQYYNGEERAKGNILERFSAQQFPDLHSELNLSSLELGDSALYFCASNEGARVEKLFFGSGTQLSVL.

The rearrangement joins TRBV9 to TRBJ2-1; maybe TRBD1 (6 bases). Germline V lookup: CDR1 SGDLS, CDR2 YYNGEE. This CDR3 comprises 16 residues. V was clipped by 2 bases and J by 2 bases, with 14 bases between them. Written as DNA, the CDR3 is TGTGCCAGCAGCGTTACCGGGACAAGCACCTACAATGAGCAGTTCTTC. It yields the protein CASSVTGTSTYNEQFF.

V usage is TRBV9 and J usage is TRBJ2-7, with D maybe TRBD2 (6 bases). V was clipped by 3 bases and J by 3 bases, with 13 bases between them. From germline, CDR1 is SGDLS and CDR2 YYNGEE. The CDR3 is 14 amino acids. The CDR3 protein is CASSGGDQYYEQYF. DNA for the CDR3: TGTGCCAGCAGCGGCGGGGACCAATACTACGAGCAGTACTTC.

The V gene is TRBV5-1, the J gene TRBJ2-5; TRBD2 matches 12 bases. The V and J ends lost 5 bases and 7 bases, in that order; junction bases with no gene match: 9. In germline, CDR1 is SGHRS, CDR2 YFSETQ. CDR3 length: 15 residues. CDR3 amino acids: CASSPTSGGTRTQYF. DNA of the CDR3: TGCGCCAGCAGTCCCACTAGCGGGGGGACCCGGACCCAGTACTTC.

The CDR3 is CASTTEGRAYEQYF. In DNA form, the CDR3 reads TGTGCCAGCACAACCGAGGGGAGGGCCTACGAGCAGTACTTC. The J gene is TRBJ2-7, the V gene TRBV28, with 7 bases matching TRBD2. This CDR3 is built from 14 residues. CDR1 and CDR2 from the germline V gene are MDHEN and SYDVKM. With 7 bases clipped from V and 2 bases from J, the junction kept 8 bases outside the gene matches.

The chain joins TRBV18 to TRBJ2-3; 13 positions match TRBD2. The CDR3 sequence is 16 residues long. Germline V gives CDR1 KGHSH, CDR2 LQKENI. V dropped 3 bases and J dropped 2; count of bases not matched to a gene: 2. As DNA, the CDR3 is TGTGCCAGCTCACCGGGGACTAGCGGGGACACAGATACGCAGTATTTT. Translated: CASSPGTSGDTDTQYF.

This chain links TRBV2 with TRBJ2-5, with D possibly matching TRBD1 (5 bases). The germline V and J ends were trimmed by 0 bases and 3 bases, with 8 bases remaining between them. Germline lookup yields CDR1 SNHLY and CDR2 FYNNEI. The CDR3 length is 14 residues. The CDR3 coding sequence is TGTGCCAGCAGTGAAGCGTCAGGGAAAGAGACCCAGTACTTC. Amino acids: CASSEASGKETQYF.

The genes are TRBV9 and TRBJ1-4; 7 bases map to TRBD1. The trim removed 5 bases at V and 4 bases at J, leaving 8 bases unmatched. CDR1 and CDR2 from the germline V gene are SGDLS and YYNGEE. CDR3 length: 15 residues. The CDR3 DNA reads as TGTGCCAGCAGTGACTCCCGGGACAGTAATGAAAAACTGTTTTTT. Residues: CASSDSRDSNEKLFF.

The chain employs TRBV6-1 and TRBJ2-3; 7 bases are shared with TRBD2. V shed 2 bases and J 3 bases; nucleotides not matched to a gene: 8. The CDR3 runs 16 residues. Germline V gene data show CDR1 as MNHNS and CDR2 as SASEGT. The CDR3 region has the DNA TGTGCCAGCAGTGAACATGGGGGGGAAAGAACAGATACGCAGTATTTT. It codes for CASSEHGGERTDTQYF.